This TCR beta chain stems from a study of long-term antiretroviral therapy in people with HIV. Every single participant having HIV got treatment inside the United States. Survey-level immunoSEQ v3.0 assays were run. Using immunoSEQ multiplex PCR, the repertoire was profiled, and TCRdb retains in-frame clones only, with some absent. Found here are under 45,000 clones, 80% of them singletons; the top ten hold 5.8%. General study results and limits: The repertoire was dominated at all time points by clones expanded before ART. HIV repertoires showed narrower CDR3 length ranges than controls.

Remarks on this clone: Its antigen is unidentified.

Trimming removed 2 bases from V and 3 bases from J, with 8 bases in between. CDR1 is SGHNT, CDR2 YYREEE, per germline (reference sequence). The CDR3 is 13 residues long. The specimen comprised unsorted PBMCs, sampled 3.4 years after starting antiretroviral therapy. The genes are TRBV5-4 and TRBJ1-1, with D possibly being TRBD1 (5 bases). This receptor was identified in a man aged 25 to 40 with HIV. CDR3 sequence (DNA): TGTGCCAGCAGCTTCGTACAGGACACTGAAGCTTTCTTT. It translates to CASSFVQDTEAFF.